The 28 T cell receptor beta chains listed next were all sequenced from one sample in a study of Graves' ophthalmopathy and Graves' hyperthyroidism. RNA transcripts provided the template for amplifying TCR beta CDR3 regions. A first-round RT-PCR used HTBI primers, followed by a second-round multiplex PCR. TCRdb redid the calling of the multiplex PCR reads with MiXCR, one entry per CDR3 protein. The repertoire holds over 150,000 distinct CDR3 sequences, with over 35% as singletons. Source material: peripheral blood. The receptors originated from a woman aged 40 to 49 with Graves' ophthalmopathy.

Regarding this clonotype: As the CDR3 is not closed by the conserved phenylalanine or tryptophan, this likely results from a read error. The chain carries TRBV6-2 or TRBV6-3 and TRBJ2-7; no clear D gene. Germline V CDR1 and CDR2: MNHEY, SVGEGT. The CDR3 sequence is 13 residues long. Trimming took off 6 bases at V and 0 bases at J, with 9 bases between the two ends. Here the CDR3 DNA reads TGTGCCAGCAGCAGACCTAGCTCCTACGAGCAGTACCTC. Translating it yields CASSRPSSYEQYL.

This chain uses TRBV28 with TRBJ2-7, with D possibly matching TRBD1 (6 bases). Deletions cut 4 bases from V and 4 bases from J, with 20 bases between. This CDR3 contains 16 residues. CDR1 is MDHEN, CDR2 SYDVKM, per germline. In DNA form, the CDR3 reads TGTGCCAGCAGTTCTGTGGGGACACCATACCTTTACGAGCAGTACTTC. Its translation: CASSSVGTPYLYEQYF.

The chain uses TRBV7-2 and TRBJ2-5; D remains unclear. CDR3 size: 14 residues. Between the trimmed V and J ends, which lost 4 bases and 5 bases, there was a span of 14 bases. Germline V gene data show CDR1 as SGHTA and CDR2 as FQGNSA. CDR3 nucleotides: TGTGCCAGCAGCTCCGACCCGGGCCCGGAGACCCAGTACTTC. Translating gives CASSSDPGPETQYF.

This clonotype was seen repeatedly, ten times or more. The CDR3: CASSLYRQGSTDTQYF. CDR3 nucleotides: TGTGCCAGCAGCTTATACCGACAGGGGAGCACAGATACGCAGTATTTT. The gene calls are TRBV11-2 and TRBJ2-3; 8 positions match TRBD1. The CDR3 is made up of 16 amino acids. The V gene's germline CDR1 is SGHAT and CDR2 FQNNGV. V lost 2 bases and J lost 0; bases outside the gene matches: 4.

This clonotype was seen only once. The rearrangement links TRBV7-2 to TRBJ2-2; 9 bases map to TRBD2. The CDR3 is 15 amino acids. Germline V gene sequence: CDR1 SGHTA, CDR2 FQGNSA. J gave up 6 bases and V 5 bases, and 7 bases lay outside the gene matches. CDR3 sequence reads: CASSPSGIVPGELFF. In DNA, the CDR3 is TGTGCCAGCAGCCCTAGCGGGATTGTGCCCGGGGAGCTGTTTTTT.

This chain uses TRBV5-1 with TRBJ2-5, with D maybe TRBD1 (7 bases). The length of the CDR3 is 15 residues. Germline loops: CDR1 SGHRS, CDR2 YFSETQ. V lost 4 bases and J 5 bases, leaving 18 bases between the germline ends. The CDR3 bases are TGCGCCAGCAGCCAAGGGACAGCGGGCGGTGAGACCCAGTACTTC. It specifies CASSQGTAGGETQYF.

This clonotype was seen repeatedly, ten times or more. V gene TRBV3-1 combines with J gene TRBJ1-2; weak D call: TRBD1 (5 bases). Per germline, CDR1 LGHDT and CDR2 YNNKEL (reference sequence). The V and J ends lost 1 base and 1 base respectively, with 13 bases between them. The CDR3 covers 16 residues. CDR3 residues: CASSQVTGTHNYGYTF. Here the CDR3 DNA reads TGTGCCAGCAGCCAAGTAACGGGGACCCATAACTATGGCTACACCTTC.

This clonotype was found many times. The chain links TRBV15 to TRBJ2-6, with a possible D match to TRBD1 (5 bases). Germline CDR1 is LNHNV and CDR2 is YYDKDF (reference sequence). Trimming took off 3 bases at V and 3 bases at J, with 12 bases between the two ends. This CDR3 is 16 amino acids long. Here the CDR3 DNA reads TGTGCCACCAGCAGGTGGGGCGCGAGTGGGGCCAACGTCCTGACTTTC. This gives the protein CATSRWGASGANVLTF.

In the case of this clonotype: A much larger clone is a single base away; this may be a read error. J is TRBJ1-5 and V is TRBV5-1; TRBD1 agrees at 10 bases. J gave up 1 base and V 4 bases, and 5 bases lay outside the gene matches. This CDR3 comprises 16 residues. The germline CDR1 and CDR2 sequences are SGHRS and YFSETQ. The CDR3 sequence is CASSPGTGESNQPQHF. CDR3 nucleotide sequence: TGCGCCAGCAGCCCAGGGACAGGGGAAAGCAATCAGCCCCAGCATTTT.

This clonotype was picked up many times. At one of its ends the junction is not consistent with the germline gene, which may arise from a read error. V gene TRBV10-3 combines with J gene TRBJ1-1, with 12 bases lining up with TRBD1. The CDR3 is 13 amino acids. Germline CDR1 is ENHRY and CDR2 is SYGVKD. The DNA for the CDR3 is TGTGCCATCTCTACCGGGACAGGGGGCGTATCGGGTTTT. Translating it yields CAISTGTGGVSGF.

The table lists this clonotype with many counts. V usage is TRBV4-1 and J usage is TRBJ1-2; the D is unclear. Germline V lookup: CDR1 MGHRA, CDR2 YSYEKL. V lost 1 base and J 4 bases, leaving 19 bases between the germline ends. This CDR3 comprises 17 residues. The CDR3 spells CASSQVPGVGGPYGYTF. CDR3 DNA: TGCGCCAGCAGCCAAGTCCCAGGCGTTGGAGGACCCTATGGCTACACCTTC.

V and J are TRBV6-5 and TRBJ1-5; D not resolved. The CDR3 runs 13 residues. Per germline, CDR1 MNHEY and CDR2 SVGAGI. The V and J ends lost 0 bases and 4 bases respectively, with 4 bases between them. The chain's CDR3 is CASSYSQNQPQHF. Here the CDR3 DNA reads TGTGCCAGCAGTTACTCGCAGAATCAGCCCCAGCATTTT.

This clonotype was seen ten or more times. The chain couples TRBV2 to TRBJ2-7; perhaps TRBD1 as D (6 bases). This CDR3 spans 15 amino acids. Trimming left V 4 bases short and J 0 bases short, with 13 bases between. Germline CDR1 reads SNHLY; CDR2 reads FYNNEI. CDR3 residues: CASSGQQGLSYEQYF. In nucleotides, the CDR3 is TGTGCCAGCAGTGGGCAACAGGGTCTCTCCTACGAGCAGTACTTC.

This rearrangement joins TRBV7-2 to TRBJ2-7; 8 positions match TRBD2. The V gene end was trimmed by 9 bases and the J gene end by 6 bases; junction bases not matched to a gene: 7. CDR1 and CDR2 from the germline V gene are SGHTA and FQGNSA. The CDR3 sequence is 12 residues long. The CDR3 is CASTREGLEQYF. In DNA, the CDR3 is TGTGCCAGTACCCGGGAGGGTCTCGAGCAGTACTTC.

This clonotype was seen repeatedly, ten times or more. The rearrangement uses TRBV4-2 and TRBJ2-2; D may be TRBD2 (6 bases). Trimming shortened V by 5 bases and J by 5 bases, and 12 bases separated the two germline ends. This CDR3 comprises 14 residues. The V gene's germline CDR1 is LGHNA and CDR2 YNFKEQ. CDR3 protein: CASSTLSGTGELFF. The CDR3 DNA follows: TGTGCCAGCAGCACTTTAAGCGGGACCGGGGAGCTGTTTTTT.

This chain joins TRBV30 and TRBJ1-2; D gene uncertain. Trimming removed 1 base at V and 3 bases at J, with 12 bases between. The CDR3 extends over 14 amino acids. Germline CDR1 GTSNPN, CDR2 SVGIG (reference sequence). DNA of the CDR3: TGTGCCTGGAGTGACCAGAACAAGGACTATGGCTACACCTTC. Amino acid sequence: CAWSDQNKDYGYTF. Full variable domain (missing parts from reference TRBV30 and TRBJ1-2): SQTIHQWPATLVQPVGSPLSLECTVEGTSNPNLYWYRQAAGRGLQLLFYSVGIGQISSEVPQNLSASRPQDRQFILSSKKLLLSDSGFYLCAWSDQNKDYGYTFGSGTRLTVV.

This clonotype occurred many times. This sequence joins TRBV5-4 and TRBJ1-1; the D gene is possibly TRBD1 (5 bases). Trimming pared 0 bases from V and 0 bases from J, leaving 15 bases between. Germline V gene sequence: CDR1 SGHNT, CDR2 YYREEE (reference sequence). The CDR3 is 17 amino acids. The CDR3 DNA sequence: TGTGCCAGCAGCTTGGAAAGGCCGGGACCGCTGAACACTGAAGCTTTCTTT. This translates into CASSLERPGPLNTEAFF.

This clonotype was counted at least ten times. V and J are TRBV2 and TRBJ1-1; unclear D gene. The V end lost 4 bases, the J end lost 4 bases, and 10 bases lay between the germline ends. Germline V gene lookup returns CDR1 SNHLY and CDR2 FYNNEI. CDR3 length equals 13 residues. The CDR3 here is CASSVNRPTEAFF. As DNA, the CDR3 is TGTGCCAGCAGTGTCAACAGACCCACTGAAGCTTTCTTT.

This clonotype came up a few times. The chain links TRBV6-2 or TRBV6-3 to TRBJ1-6; 8 nucleotides agree with TRBD1. J lost 10 bases, V lost 2 bases, and 7 bases had no gene match. The CDR3 is 15 amino acids. The germline V gene has CDR1 MNHEY and CDR2 SVGEGT. Written as DNA, the CDR3 is TGTGCCAGCAGTTACCCCGGGACAGGATGGTCACCCCTCCACTTT. Translated, it gives CASSYPGTGWSPLHF.

This clonotype was counted at least ten times. The rearrangement uses TRBV7-2 and TRBJ1-1, with no clear D. Trimming took 5 bases from V and 2 from J, leaving 12 bases between them. CDR1 and CDR2 from the germline V gene are SGHTA and FQGNSA. The CDR3 runs to 14 residues. CDR3 nucleotide sequence: TGTGCCAGCAGCCTGTGGGTCTCAAACACTGAAGCTTTCTTT. It specifies CASSLWVSNTEAFF.

This clonotype has at least ten counts. The rearrangement joins TRBV7-9 to TRBJ2-7; D call uncertain. The CDR3 is 14 amino acids. The V gene lost 1 base and the J gene lost 5 bases, with 12 bases spanning the gap. Germline-derived CDR1 and CDR2 are SEHNR and FQNEAQ (reference sequence). CDR3 DNA: TGTGCCAGCAGCTTAGTCAAGGGTTCCCACGAGCAGTACTTC. Its protein is CASSLVKGSHEQYF.

This clonotype occurred many times. The chain couples TRBV6-2 or TRBV6-3 to TRBJ2-5, with 9 positions matching TRBD2. V dropped 2 bases and J dropped 3; count of bases not matched to a gene: 10. The CDR3 spans 17 residues. Per the germline V gene, CDR1 is MNHEY and CDR2 is SVGEGT. CDR3 sequence reads: CASSYQKTSGHKETQYF. CDR3 in DNA: TGTGCCAGCAGTTACCAAAAGACTAGCGGACATAAAGAGACCCAGTACTTC.

This clonotype was detected many times. V usage is TRBV5-1 and J usage is TRBJ1-1, with TRBD1 matching over 7 bases. This CDR3 is built from 17 residues. Germline values: CDR1 SGHRS, CDR2 YFSETQ. Germline trimming cut 4 bases from V and 0 bases from J; bases unmatched to any gene: 12. The CDR3 protein is CASSPRTGHSMNTEAFF. The DNA for the CDR3 is TGCGCCAGCAGCCCACGGACAGGCCATTCCATGAACACTGAAGCTTTCTTT.

This clonotype has a count of ten or more. J is TRBJ2-7 and V is TRBV14, with TRBD1 matching 9 bases. Germline V CDR1 and CDR2: SGHDN, FVKESK. The ends lost 0 bases at V and 6 bases at J; junction bases unmatched: 3. The CDR3 is 14 amino acids. CDR3 amino acids: CASSQEQGAVEQYF. CDR3 bases: TGTGCCAGCAGCCAAGAACAGGGGGCGGTCGAGCAGTACTTC. The full variable domain, rest sourced from reference TRBV14 and TRBJ2-7, is EAGVTQFPSHSVIEKGQTVTLRCDPISGHDNLYWYRRVMGKEIKFLLHFVKESKQDESGMPNNRFLAERTGGTYSTLKVQPAELEDSGVYFCASSQEQGAVEQYFGPGTRLTVT.

This clonotype has at least ten counts. The rearrangement uses TRBV5-1 and TRBJ2-2, with D tentatively TRBD1 (5 bases). The CDR3 is made up of 15 amino acids. Germline CDR1 SGHRS, CDR2 YFSETQ. The germline V and J ends were trimmed by 0 bases and 1 base, with 7 bases remaining between them. The CDR3 nucleotides are TGCGCCAGCAGCTTGGGACAGATGAACACCGGGGAGCTGTTTTTT. It yields the protein CASSLGQMNTGELFF.

The chain employs TRBV20-1 and TRBJ1-1, with D possibly being TRBD1 (5 bases). The length of the CDR3 is 13 residues. V was clipped by 4 bases and J by 12 bases, with 21 bases between them. CDR1 is DFQATT and CDR2 is SNEGSKA in the germline V gene (reference sequence). The CDR3 loop reads CSAIRQYQLYPFF. DNA for the CDR3: TGCAGTGCTATTCGACAGTACCAACTTTATCCTTTCTTT.

In this sample, this clonotype turned up many times. V gene TRBV7-9 combines with J gene TRBJ2-1; D remains ambiguous. V shed 1 base and J shed 3 bases, with 13 bases lying between them. The CDR3 runs to 16 residues. Germline values: CDR1 SEHNR, CDR2 FQNEAQ (reference sequence). In DNA form, the CDR3 reads TGTGCCAGCAGCTTAGACGAGTTGTATCGCTACAATGAGCAGTTCTTC. This codes for CASSLDELYRYNEQFF.

The chain links TRBV30 to TRBJ2-7; 7 bases align to TRBD1. V lost 2 bases and J lost 5; bases outside the gene matches: 6. The CDR3 consists of 13 residues. Germline CDR1 is GTSNPN and CDR2 is SVGIG (reference sequence). CDR3 DNA: TGTGCCTGGAGTCAATCTACAGGGGACGAGCAGTACTTC. Its translation is CAWSQSTGDEQYF.